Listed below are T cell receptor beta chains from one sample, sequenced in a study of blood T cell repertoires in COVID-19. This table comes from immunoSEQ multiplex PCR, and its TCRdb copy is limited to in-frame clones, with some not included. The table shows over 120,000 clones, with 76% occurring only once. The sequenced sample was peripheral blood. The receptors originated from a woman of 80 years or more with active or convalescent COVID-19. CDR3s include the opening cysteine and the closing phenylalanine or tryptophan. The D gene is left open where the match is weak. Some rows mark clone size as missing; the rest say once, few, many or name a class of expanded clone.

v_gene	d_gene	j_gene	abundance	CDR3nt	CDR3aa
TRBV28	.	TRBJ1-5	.	TGTGCCAGCGGGATTCCACAGGGTTGGGGACGCGCTTATTTT	CASGIPQGWGRAYF
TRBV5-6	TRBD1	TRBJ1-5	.	TGTGCCAGCAGCCCCGTAGTGGGGACAGGGTCAAATCAGCCCCAGCATTTT	CASSPVVGTGSNQPQHF
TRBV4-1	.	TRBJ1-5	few	TGCGCCAGCAGCGCTCATCTTTCCGGGGTTCAGCCCCAGCATTTT	CASSAHLSGVQPQHF
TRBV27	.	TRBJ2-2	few	TGTGCCAGCAGTATGGGGCGAGCGAACACCGGGGAGCTGTTTTTT	CASSMGRANTGELFF
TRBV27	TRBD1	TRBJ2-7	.	TGTGCCAGCAGCGAGGGGACAGGCGATGGATACGAGCAGTACTTC	CASSEGTGDGYEQYF
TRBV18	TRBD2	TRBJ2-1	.	TGTGCCAGCTCACGGGGACTAGCGGGTGTGGATGAGCAGTTCTTC	CASSRGLAGVDEQFF
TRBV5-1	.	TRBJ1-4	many	TGCGCCAGCAGCGTGGAGGGGGAAAAACTGTTTTTT	CASSVEGEKLFF
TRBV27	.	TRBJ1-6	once	TGTGCCAGCAGTTTGGGTCAGGTTTTTCCCCTCCACTTT	CASSLGQVFPLHF
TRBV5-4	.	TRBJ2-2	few	TGTGCCAGCAGCTGGACAGCGAACACCGGGGAGCTGTTTTTT	CASSWTANTGELFF
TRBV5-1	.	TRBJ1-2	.	TGCGCCAGCAGCTTGGACGTAACAGGAAACTATGGCTACACCTTC	CASSLDVTGNYGYTF
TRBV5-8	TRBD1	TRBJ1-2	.	TGTGCCAGCAGCCTCGTGCGGAGACAGGGGGCTTCGAATGGCTACACCTTC	CASSLVRRQGASNGYTF
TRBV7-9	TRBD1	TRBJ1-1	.	TGTGCCAGCAGCGCCCCCGGGACAGGGTTAGAGAACACTGAAGCTTTCTTT	CASSAPGTGLENTEAFF
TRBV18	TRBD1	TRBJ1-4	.	TGTGCCAGCTCTCGGGACAGGGGAAATGAAAAACTGTTTTTT	CASSRDRGNEKLFF
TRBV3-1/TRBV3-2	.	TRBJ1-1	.	TGTGCCAGCAGCCAGCAGGGGACGGAAGCTTTCTTT	CASSQQGTEAFF
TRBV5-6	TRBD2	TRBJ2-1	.	TGTGCCAGCAGCCACGTGATGGCCGGGACTAGAAAGACCCATGAGCAGTTCTTC	CASSHVMAGTRKTHEQFF
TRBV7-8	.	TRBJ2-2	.	TGTGCCAGCAGCTTAGCCGCCGGGACACGGAACACCGGGGAGCTGTTTTTT	CASSLAAGTRNTGELFF
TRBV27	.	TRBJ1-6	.	TGTGCCAGCAGTTTATACGATCCAGGGGACATTAATTCACCCCTCCACTTT	CASSLYDPGDINSPLHF
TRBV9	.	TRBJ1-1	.	TGTGCCAGCAGCGTTCATTACGACAGTGAAGCTTTCTTT	CASSVHYDSEAFF
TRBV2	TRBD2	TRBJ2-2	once	TGTGCCAGCAGTGCTAGCGGGGGGGCCGCCACCGGGGAGCTGTTTTTT	CASSASGGAATGELFF
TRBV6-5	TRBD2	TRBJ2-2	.	TGTGCCAGCAGTTACGTAGCGGGGGGCTCCGGGGAGCTGTTTTTT	CASSYVAGGSGELFF
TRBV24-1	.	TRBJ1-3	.	TGTGCCACCACCGACACCATATATTTT	CATTDTIYF
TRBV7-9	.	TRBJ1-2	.	TGTGCCAGCAGCTCCAGCCCCGGGAGAGTTGGCTACACCTTC	CASSSSPGRVGYTF
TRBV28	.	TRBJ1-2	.	TGTGCCAGCAGTTTAAAGCCGCGGTTTGGCTACACCTTC	CASSLKPRFGYTF
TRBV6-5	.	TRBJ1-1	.	TGTGCCAGCAGACGGACCTACGGGAAGAACACTGAAGCTTTCTTT	CASRRTYGKNTEAFF
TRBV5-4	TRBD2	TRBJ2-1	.	TGTGCCAGCAGCCCACCTAGCGGGGAGTACAATGAGCAGTTCTTC	CASSPPSGEYNEQFF
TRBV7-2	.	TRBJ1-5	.	TGTGCCAGCAGCGTGCCAGGGGTTAGCAATCAGCCCCAGCATTTT	CASSVPGVSNQPQHF
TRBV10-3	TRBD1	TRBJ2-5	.	TGTGCCATCAAGGGGGCAGAAGAGACCCAGTACTTC	CAIKGAEETQYF
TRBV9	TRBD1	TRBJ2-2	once	TGTGCCAGCAGTACACAGGGGGGTCTATTAGGGGAGCTGTTTTTT	CASSTQGGLLGELFF
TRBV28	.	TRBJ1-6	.	TGTGCCAGCAGTTTACCGGGGGTAAGCTCCTATAATTCACCCCTCCACTTT	CASSLPGVSSYNSPLHF
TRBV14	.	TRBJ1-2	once	TGTGCCAGCAGCCAAGATTATAACTATGGCTACACCTTC	CASSQDYNYGYTF